A single sample gave rise to the 8 T cell receptor beta chains below, sequenced in a study of T cell repertoires in cytomegalovirus infection. TCRdb re-called the reads with MiXCR, one entry per CDR3 protein. The sample records around 210,000 distinct CDR3 sequences, roughly 6.5% being singletons. Sequenced: PBMCs. These receptors originate from a human donor in good health (CMV status not recorded). Some clones in this sample may be carry-over from other donors' samples.

This clonotype was observed at least ten times. The V call is TRBV20-1, the J call TRBJ1-6; 7 bases fit TRBD1. The CDR3 contains 17 residues. Germline CDR1 is DFQATT and CDR2 is SNEGSKA (reference sequence). With 5 bases clipped from V and 1 base from J, the junction kept 11 bases outside the gene matches. The CDR3 spells CSAWPPGGGSYNSPLHF. The CDR3 nucleotides read TGCAGTGCTTGGCCCCCAGGGGGAGGTTCCTATAATTCACCCCTCCACTTT.

In this sample, this clonotype turned up many times. The chain recombines TRBV7-2 with TRBJ1-2, with 9 positions matching TRBD1. The V gene end was trimmed by 6 bases and the J gene end by 1 base; junction bases not matched to a gene: 3. This CDR3 contains 14 residues. The germline V gene has CDR1 SGHTA and CDR2 FQGNSA. CDR3 sequence: CASRADRGNYGYTF. The CDR3, as DNA: TGTGCCAGCAGAGCGGACAGGGGTAACTATGGCTACACCTTC.

This clonotype was recorded many times. V is TRBV7-3 and J is TRBJ2-3, with 8 bases that match TRBD2. The CDR3 sequence is 18 residues long. J was trimmed by 1 base and V by 1 base; bases with no gene match: 10. CDR1 is SGHTA, CDR2 FQGTGA, per germline. CDR3 protein: CASSLRGARGAGTDTQYF. The DNA of the CDR3 is TGTGCCAGCAGCTTAAGAGGGGCGCGGGGGGCAGGCACAGATACGCAGTATTTT.

The rearrangement uses TRBV10-3 and TRBJ1-1; D may be TRBD1 (5 bases). The length of the CDR3 is 19 residues. Per the germline V gene, CDR1 is ENHRY and CDR2 is SYGVKD. Trimming removed 8 bases at V and 0 bases at J, with 28 bases between. The CDR3 protein is CAIPLSPGPHAGVNTEAFF. In nucleotides, the CDR3 is TGTGCCATCCCCCTTTCCCCGGGACCCCACGCAGGTGTGAACACTGAAGCTTTCTTT.

This clonotype was found many times. This rearrangement joins TRBV5-1 to TRBJ2-3; D is unclear. The CDR3 contains 16 residues. V was cut by 4 bases and J by 1 base, with 16 bases left in between. Germline-derived CDR1 and CDR2 are SGHRS and YFSETQ. The CDR3 region is CASSLLRPGRTDTQYF. CDR3 nucleotide sequence: TGCGCCAGCAGCCTCCTCCGGCCGGGCCGCACAGATACGCAGTATTTT.

The V and J genes are TRBV28 and TRBJ1-1; D is possibly TRBD1 (5 bases). Germline-derived CDR1 and CDR2 are MDHEN and SYDVKM. The V end was cut by 10 bases, the J end by 4 bases, with 22 bases between. This CDR3 region has 15 residues. CDR3 amino acids: CAISDQGVGVTEAFF. Written as DNA, the CDR3 is TGTGCCATCTCGGACCAGGGAGTCGGGGTCACTGAAGCTTTCTTT.

In its sample, this clonotype was seen many times. J is TRBJ1-5 and V is TRBV28; TRBD1 aligns across 7 bases. The length of the CDR3 is 14 residues. CDR1 and CDR2 from the germline V gene are MDHEN and SYDVKM. V gave up 6 bases and J gave up 2 bases; unmatched junction bases: 4. CDR3 sequence: CASSSGGGNQPQHF. CDR3 in DNA: TGTGCCAGCAGCTCAGGGGGAGGCAATCAGCCCCAGCATTTT. Variable domain in full (rest from reference TRBV28 and TRBJ1-5): DVKVTQSSRYLVKRTGEKVFLECVQDMDHENMFWYRQDPGLGLRLIYFSYDVKMKEKGDIPEGYSVSREKKERFSLILESASTNQTSMYLCASSSGGGNQPQHFGDGTRLSIL.

This clonotype occurred many times. The chain has TRBV7-2 and TRBJ1-2; 10 bases agree with TRBD1. Germline values: CDR1 SGHTA, CDR2 FQGNSA. This CDR3 has 14 amino acids. V gave up 5 bases and J gave up 7 bases; unmatched junction bases: 7. The CDR3 coding sequence is TGTGCCAGCAGCGCATCGACAGGGGGCTTTGGCTACACCTTC. Its protein is CASSASTGGFGYTF.